These 20 T cell receptor beta chains originate from one sample sequenced in a study of patients and donors after allogeneic stem cell transplantation. TCRdb itself ran the RT-PCR reads through MiXCR, one entry per CDR3 protein. The sample holds 70,000 to 95,000 distinct CDR3 sequences; 5% are singletons and the top ten take roughly 2.5%. Specimen: blood, either unsorted or a sorted T cell fraction (not recorded which). The origin of the receptors is a human donor who was either an allogeneic HSCT recipient or a stem cell or donor lymphocyte infusion donor (not recorded which). It is not recorded whose cells these are; they may come from a transplant donor.

This clonotype was observed many times. This chain uses TRBV19 with TRBJ1-5, with 10 positions matching TRBD1. CDR3 length: 16 residues. Germline V lookup: CDR1 LNHDA, CDR2 SQIVND (reference sequence). After removal of 5 bases from V and 0 bases from J, the junction contained 4 bases not matched to a gene. The CDR3 bases are TGTGCCAGTAGTCCCCGGACAGGGGGTAGCAATCAGCCCCAGCATTTT. Amino acids: CASSPRTGGSNQPQHF. Based on the CDR3 plus reference TRBV19 and TRBJ1-5, the full variable domain is DGGITQSPKYLFRKEGQNVTLSCEQNLNHDAMYWYRQDPGQGLRLIYYSQIVNDFQKGDIAEGYSVSREKKESFPLTVTSAQKNPTAFYLCASSPRTGGSNQPQHFGDGTRLSIL.

This clonotype was seen at least ten times. V and J are TRBV2 and TRBJ2-3; D possibly corresponds to TRBD2 (6 bases). The CDR3 is 15 residues long. Germline values: CDR1 SNHLY, CDR2 FYNNEI. The V end was cut by 6 bases, the J end by 3 bases, with 16 bases between. CDR3 sequence (DNA): TGTGCCAGCAGCGCAGGGACTCACTCGACAGATACGCAGTATTTT. Amino acid sequence: CASSAGTHSTDTQYF.

This clonotype was seen repeatedly, ten times or more. The chain recombines TRBV5-1 with TRBJ2-1; 8 positions agree with TRBD2. Germline V gene sequence: CDR1 SGHRS, CDR2 YFSETQ. The CDR3 has 16 amino acids. The trim removed 4 bases at V and 0 bases at J, leaving 6 bases unmatched. CDR3 sequence reads: CASSRRTSGSYNEQFF. The DNA of the CDR3 is TGCGCCAGCAGCAGACGCACTAGCGGCTCCTACAATGAGCAGTTCTTC.

This clonotype was seen repeatedly, ten times or more. The chain carries TRBV20-1 and TRBJ2-1; 7 bases are a match to TRBD2. The germline CDR1 and CDR2 sequences are DFQATT and SNEGSKA (reference sequence). The CDR3 is made up of 15 amino acids. Trimming removed 1 base from V and 7 bases from J; junction bases left unmatched: 10. DNA for the CDR3: TGCAGTGCTAGAGGTCGGGCGGGGAGGGCAAATGAGCAGTTCTTC. It translates to CSARGRAGRANEQFF.

This clonotype was found many times. The rearrangement joins TRBV7-3 to TRBJ2-2; no firm D call. CDR3 length: 13 residues. The germline gives CDR1 SGHTA, CDR2 FQGTGA. V was cut by 5 bases and J by 2 bases, with 6 bases left in between. The CDR3 protein is CASSPYNTGELFF. CDR3 DNA sequence: TGTGCCAGCAGCCCTTATAACACCGGGGAGCTGTTTTTT.

This clonotype came up many times. V is TRBV3-1 and J is TRBJ2-7; 8 bases fit TRBD2. Germline V CDR1 and CDR2: LGHDT, YNNKEL (reference sequence). Trimming cost V 4 bases and J 4 bases; bases outside gene matches: 6. The CDR3 covers 14 residues. The CDR3 nucleotides are TGTGCCAGCAGCCTGATAGCGGGAAGTTACGAGCAGTACTTC. Protein: CASSLIAGSYEQYF.

This clonotype appeared many times. The chain is built from TRBV27 and TRBJ2-7, with D maybe TRBD2 (6 bases). V was shortened by 5 bases and J by 5 bases, with 22 bases between the two germline ends. The germline V gene has CDR1 MNHEY and CDR2 SMNVEV (reference sequence). The CDR3 loop spans 16 amino acids. The CDR3 bases are TGTGCCAGCAGTCCACTAGCATCCGGGAGCGGGCACGAGCAGTACTTC. The encoded protein is CASSPLASGSGHEQYF.

This clonotype was recorded at least ten times. The chain uses TRBV6-1 and TRBJ1-2; 8 nucleotides align to TRBD1. The V and J ends lost 7 bases and 4 bases, in that order; junction bases with no gene match: 8. This CDR3 contains 14 residues. The germline V gene encodes CDR1 MNHNS and CDR2 SASEGT. The CDR3 protein is CASKLGTGIYGYTF. CDR3 in DNA: TGTGCCAGCAAATTAGGGACAGGAATCTATGGCTACACCTTC.

This clonotype has a count of ten or more. The chain is built from TRBV14 and TRBJ1-3; D is unresolved. The V end was cut by 2 bases, the J end by 0 bases, with 2 bases between. CDR3 length equals 13 residues. In germline, CDR1 is SGHDN, CDR2 FVKESK. CDR3 sequence: CASSQNSGNTIYF. As DNA, the CDR3 is TGTGCCAGCAGCCAAAACTCTGGAAACACCATATATTTT.

This chain connects TRBV20-1 to TRBJ1-5; TRBD1 is a possible D gene (5 bases). Germline V gene lookup returns CDR1 DFQATT and CDR2 SNEGSKA (reference sequence). This CDR3 contains 12 residues. V lost 6 bases to trimming and J lost 4 bases, with 10 bases between them. For the CDR3, the DNA is TGCAGTGCGTGGACACATAATCAGCCCCAGCATTTT. Amino acid sequence: CSAWTHNQPQHF.

CDR3 in DNA: TGTGCCAGCAGCTTGGGACCCAGCGAGGCAGATACGCAGTATTTT. It codes for CASSLGPSEADTQYF. The chain joins TRBV5-5 to TRBJ2-3; the D is unclear. Deletions cut 0 bases from V and 4 bases from J, with 12 bases between. The CDR3 extends over 15 amino acids. CDR1 SGHKS and CDR2 YYEKEE come from the germline V gene (reference sequence).

This clonotype was counted many times. The chain joins TRBV18 to TRBJ2-7; 7 bases map to TRBD2. The ends lost 1 base at V and 6 bases at J; junction bases unmatched: 6. Germline loops: CDR1 KGHSH, CDR2 LQKENI. This CDR3 comprises 14 residues. The CDR3 DNA is TGTGCCAGCTCACCACAGGCTAGCGGAGGCGAGCAGTACTTC. Encoded protein: CASSPQASGGEQYF.

This clonotype was seen ten or more times. This chain links TRBV4-1 with TRBJ2-7; 7 nucleotides agree with TRBD1. From germline, CDR1 is MGHRA and CDR2 YSYEKL. The CDR3 consists of 15 residues. Trimming cost V 3 bases and J 4 bases; bases outside gene matches: 9. For the CDR3, the DNA is TGCGCCAGCAGCCACCCTGACAGGGCGAGTTACGAGCAGTACTTC. It is translated as CASSHPDRASYEQYF.

This clonotype was detected ten times or more. The rearrangement uses TRBV6-5 and TRBJ2-3, with D possibly TRBD2 on 6 matching bases. CDR1 and CDR2 from the germline V gene are MNHEY and SVGAGI. CDR3 length equals 17 residues. Trimming pared 4 bases from V and 3 bases from J, leaving 20 bases between. The CDR3 is CASSLRGGTIITDTQYF. Here the CDR3 DNA reads TGTGCCAGCAGTTTAAGGGGCGGGACCATAATAACAGATACGCAGTATTTT.

There are a few counts of this clonotype. J is TRBJ1-1 and V is TRBV13; D possibly corresponds to TRBD1 (6 bases). V was clipped by 6 bases and J by 4 bases, with 15 bases between them. The CDR3 has 14 amino acids. In germline, CDR1 is PRHDT, CDR2 FYEKMQ (reference sequence). The CDR3 loop reads CASRTNRERTEAFF. Here the CDR3 DNA reads TGTGCCAGCAGGACAAACAGGGAGCGCACTGAAGCTTTCTTT.

This clonotype has a count of ten or more. V and J are TRBV20-1 and TRBJ1-5, with 7 nucleotides matching TRBD1. The CDR3 has 14 amino acids. V was pared by 5 bases and J by 5 bases, with 9 bases of the junction left unmatched. Germline CDR1 reads DFQATT; CDR2 reads SNEGSKA (reference sequence). The CDR3 DNA is TGCAGTGCTCCCAGGGACAGTCGAGATCAGCCCCAGCATTTT. Its protein product is CSAPRDSRDQPQHF.

This clonotype has ten or more counts. V and J are TRBV7-3 and TRBJ2-3, with a tentative D call TRBD1 (6 bases). This CDR3 has 13 residues. V shed 2 bases and J shed 4 bases, with 7 bases lying between them. The germline V gene has CDR1 SGHTA and CDR2 FQGTGA. CDR3 bases: TGTGCCAGCAGCTTAGGGGGCGCAGATACGCAGTATTTT. It is translated as CASSLGGADTQYF.

This clonotype showed up many times. The chain carries TRBV4-2 and TRBJ2-3; 9 bases are a match to TRBD2. The CDR3 length is 16 residues. Per the germline V gene, CDR1 is LGHNA and CDR2 is YNFKEQ. Trimming removed 1 base from V and 7 bases from J; junction bases left unmatched: 9. CDR3: CASSQAFSGRGNTQYF. The CDR3 bases are TGTGCCAGCAGCCAAGCCTTTAGCGGGAGAGGTAATACGCAGTATTTT.

This rearrangement joins TRBV5-4 to TRBJ1-2; D perhaps matches TRBD1 (5 bases). CDR3 length: 17 residues. Trimming left V 3 bases short and J 2 bases short, with 20 bases between. Germline V gene sequence: CDR1 SGHNT, CDR2 YYREEE (reference sequence). CDR3 loop: CASSSRRDLRENYGYTF. CDR3 DNA: TGTGCCAGCAGCTCGAGAAGGGACCTAAGGGAGAACTATGGCTACACCTTC.

This clonotype was counted between two and nine times. The chain employs TRBV18 and TRBJ1-1, with D uncertain. The CDR3 is 13 amino acids. Germline CDR1 is KGHSH and CDR2 is LQKENI. The V and J ends lost 3 bases and 4 bases respectively, with 9 bases between them. The CDR3 DNA follows: TGTGCCAGCTCACCCGTTGGGATCACTGAAGCTTTCTTT. It yields the protein CASSPVGITEAFF.